This TCR beta chain was sequenced for a study of monozygotic twins with inflammatory bowel disease. This CDR3 region has 14 residues. Looked up from germline, CDR1 is MDHEN and CDR2 is SYDVKM. Study-wide findings and caveats: A single strong IBD-associated signal or clonotype was not supported by the findings.

Every TCR library used approximately 3,700 ng of total RNA. From its re-call of the 5' RACE reads, TCRdb lists each CDR3 protein once, without DNA. This sample contains approximately 160,000 distinct CDR3 sequences. With regard to this clonotype: What it binds is not known.

Every single donor had an approximately 2.3 ml blood sample drawn. Total RNA was isolated from whole blood without T cell sorting. The sample was blood. V usage is TRBV28 and J usage is TRBJ2-2; as DNA is missing, the TRBD1 call by TCRdb cannot be tested. The origin of this receptor is a human donor with ulcerative colitis or Crohn's disease, or a healthy co-twin of an affected twin (not recorded which). The CDR3 sequence is CASRRDTNTGELFF.